A selection of T cell receptor beta chains follows, all from one sample in a study of blood T cell repertoires in COVID-19. Sequenced by immunoSEQ multiplex PCR; TCRdb stores in-frame clones only, minus some. The sample records a few hundred thousand clones, 82% being singletons. Material: PBMCs or T cells enriched from blood (not recorded which). The receptors derive from a woman aged 60-70 years who had recovered from COVID-19. CDR3s include the opening cysteine and the closing phenylalanine or tryptophan. Fields, in order: J gene, V gene, D gene, clone size, CDR3 DNA, CDR3 protein. A D gene is named only where the DNA matches it firmly. Size is omitted from some rows. Given values are once, few, many or a class for expanded clones.

>TRBJ2-6|TRBV11-2|TRBD1|.
TGTGCCAGCGAACGGGGCAGGGGGTTTGGGGCCAACGTCCTGACTTTC
CASERGRGFGANVLTF
>TRBJ2-1|TRBV5-5|.|.
TGTGCCAGCAGCTTGGGATTGGCGGAGTACAATGAGCAGTTCTTC
CASSLGLAEYNEQFF
>TRBJ2-2|TRBV30|TRBD1|few
TGTGCCTGGAGTGTAACGGGAATCGGGACAGGGGACACCGGGGAGCTGTTTTTT
CAWSVTGIGTGDTGELFF
>TRBJ2-7|TRBV6-5|TRBD1|.
TGTGCCAGCAGTGACTCGACAGGGAGAAACTACGAGCAGTACTTC
CASSDSTGRNYEQYF
>TRBJ2-1|TRBV29-1|TRBD2|.
TGCAGCGTTGCGGGTAGCGGGATGGATGAGCAGTTCTTC
CSVAGSGMDEQFF
>TRBJ1-2|TRBV11-2|TRBD1|.
TGTGCCAGCAGCCCGGGGGGGACAGGGAGGAACTATGGCTACACCTTC
CASSPGGTGRNYGYTF
>TRBJ2-7|TRBV4-3|.|.
TGCGCCAGCAGCCAAGACAGGGGCCCCTACGAGCAGTACTTC
CASSQDRGPYEQYF
>TRBJ2-5|TRBV5-6|.|.
TGTGCCAGCAGCTTGGGCTCGGGGGTAGAGACCCAGTACTTC
CASSLGSGVETQYF
>TRBJ2-1|TRBV9|TRBD2|.
TGTGCCAGCAGCGTAGAAGGTAGCGGGAGACATGAGCAGTTCTTC
CASSVEGSGRHEQFF
>TRBJ1-1|TRBV6-2/TRBV6-3|TRBD1|.
TGTGCCAGCAGTTACGGACAGGAGGTATACACTGAAGCTTTCTTT
CASSYGQEVYTEAFF
>TRBJ1-3|TRBV4-2|.|once
TGTGCCAGCAGCCAAGGGGTTGGGGCAACTGGAAACACCATATATTTT
CASSQGVGATGNTIYF
>TRBJ2-2|TRBV10-3|.|.
TGTGCCATCACAGAGGGTAACACCGGGGAGCTGTTTTTT
CAITEGNTGELFF
>TRBJ1-1|TRBV25-1|.|.
TGTGCCAGCAGTGAATCCCCCCAGAGGTACAACACTGAAGCTTTCTTT
CASSESPQRYNTEAFF
>TRBJ2-1|TRBV11-2|.|.
TGTGCCAGCAGCTTAGGTGAAGCAAATGAGCAGTTCTTC
CASSLGEANEQFF
>TRBJ2-5|TRBV7-9|.|.
TGTGCCAGCAGCTTACTTGGTTCTCTGACTGCCCCAGAGACCCAGTACTTC
CASSLLGSLTAPETQYF
>TRBJ2-3|TRBV10-3|TRBD2|.
TGTGCCATCAGTCAAGGACTAGCGGCCCAAGCAGATACGCAGTATTTT
CAISQGLAAQADTQYF
>TRBJ1-2|TRBV19|.|.
TGTGCCAGTCTAGGGGAAAACTATGGCTACACCTTC
CASLGENYGYTF
>TRBJ2-5|TRBV7-7|TRBD1|.
TGTGCCAGCAGCCCTACAGGGGGCGGTAAACAAGAGACCCAGTACTTC
CASSPTGGGKQETQYF
>TRBJ2-3|TRBV7-8|.|.
TGTGCCAGCAGCGGGAGGACCCACACAGATACGCAGTATTTT
CASSGRTHTDTQYF
>TRBJ1-2|TRBV4-3|.|.
TGCGCCAGCAGCCAAGATGTTCTCGCGGGGGGCTTGAACTATGGCTACACCTTC
CASSQDVLAGGLNYGYTF
>TRBJ1-5|TRBV4-3|.|.
TGCGCCAGCAGCCAAGGACAGGCCGAGCCCCAGCATTTT
CASSQGQAEPQHF
>TRBJ2-7|TRBV6-5|TRBD1|few
TGTGCCAGCAGTTACGGCGGGACAGGGGCCTACGAGCAGTACTTC
CASSYGGTGAYEQYF
>TRBJ1-2|TRBV19|.|.
TGTGCCAGTAGCCCAAACCAGGGCCGATTTAACTATGGCTACACCTTC
CASSPNQGRFNYGYTF
>TRBJ2-1|TRBV11-2|.|few
TGTGCCAGCAGCTTTGCGAGGTATGAGCAGTTCTTC
CASSFARYEQFF
>TRBJ2-6|TRBV6-6|.|.
TGTGCCAGCAGTCCCTCCCGGTCGGTAGCTGGGGCCAACGTCCTGACTTTC
CASSPSRSVAGANVLTF
>TRBJ2-3|TRBV2|.|.
TGTGCCAGCACTAGCACCGTCACTAGCACAGATACGCAGTATTTT
CASTSTVTSTDTQYF
>TRBJ2-3|TRBV7-9|TRBD1|.
TGTGCCAGCAGCCCCCCGGGACAGGGGTTGTCAGATACGCAGTATTTT
CASSPPGQGLSDTQYF
>TRBJ2-7|TRBV7-6|.|few
TGTGCCAGCAGTGGCGGGTCGAGCTCCTACGAGCAGTACTTC
CASSGGSSSYEQYF
>TRBJ1-2|TRBV10-3|.|.
TGTGCCATCAATAACCAGATGATCTCTAACTATGGCTACACCTTC
CAINNQMISNYGYTF
>TRBJ2-1|TRBV5-1|TRBD2|once
TGCGCCAGCAGCCTCCGGACTAGCGGGAGTGTGTATGAGCAGTTCTTC
CASSLRTSGSVYEQFF
>TRBJ2-1|TRBV24-1|TRBD2|.
TGTGCCACCAGTGCCGAATCAGCGGGAGTAGGGAATGAGCAGTTCTTC
CATSAESAGVGNEQFF
>TRBJ2-1|TRBV14|TRBD2|.
TGTGCCAGCAGGCCTCTAGCGGGGGGTTACAATGAGCAGTTCTTC
CASRPLAGGYNEQFF
>TRBJ2-1|TRBV3-1/TRBV3-2|.|.
TGTGCCAGCAGCCAAGGGGCGACCGGGGGCAATGAGCAGTTCTTC
CASSQGATGGNEQFF
>TRBJ1-1|TRBV12-3/TRBV12-4|.|.
TGTGCCAGCAGTACTACAGGGAACACTGAAGCTTTCTTT
CASSTTGNTEAFF
>TRBJ2-7|TRBV10-2|TRBD2|few
TGCGCCAGCAGTGTCAGCGGGAGTATCTACGAGCAGTACTTC
CASSVSGSIYEQYF
>TRBJ1-2|TRBV3-1/TRBV3-2|.|.
TGTGCCAGCGCACCTGGGACTATGGGCTATGGCTACACCTTC
CASAPGTMGYGYTF
>TRBJ1-6|TRBV19|.|.
TGTGCCAGTAAAACCGGGGGAGGTTCACCCCTCCACTTT
CASKTGGGSPLHF
>TRBJ2-7|TRBV4-2|.|.
TGTGCCAGCAGCCTAGGGGGGGGGCGGTACGAGCAGTACTTC
CASSLGGGRYEQYF
>TRBJ2-7|TRBV2|.|.
TGTGCCAGCAGACTAGCCATCCACGAGCAGTACTTC
CASRLAIHEQYF
>TRBJ1-2|TRBV6-5|TRBD1|.
TGTGCCAGCAGCCCAGACAGGGACTATGGCTACACCTTC
CASSPDRDYGYTF
>TRBJ2-2|TRBV10-3|.|.
TGTGCCATCTTCCCAGGGGTCGACGGGGAGCTGTTTTTT
CAIFPGVDGELFF
>TRBJ1-5|TRBV3-1/TRBV3-2|TRBD1|once
TGTGCCAGCAGCCCTACAGGGGGGGAGGGCAATCAGCCCCAGCATTTT
CASSPTGGEGNQPQHF
>TRBJ1-4|TRBV7-6|.|.
TGTGCCAGCAGCTATCTCGGGACACAAAATGAAAAACTGTTTTTT
CASSYLGTQNEKLFF
>TRBJ2-7|TRBV5-1|TRBD1|.
TGCGCCAGCAGTGTAGGACAGGGTTCCTACGAGCAGTACTTC
CASSVGQGSYEQYF
>TRBJ2-5|TRBV2|.|.
TGTGCCAGCGAGGGCAGTCCGGAGGTTGAGACCCAGTACTTC
CASEGSPEVETQYF
>TRBJ2-2|TRBV13|.|.
TGTGCCAGCAGCTTAGGGACAGTAAGGGCCGGGGAGCTGTTTTTT
CASSLGTVRAGELFF
>TRBJ2-5|TRBV19|TRBD2|.
TGTGCCACCACGGGACTAGCGGGAGACGGAGAGACCCAGTACTTC
CATTGLAGDGETQYF
>TRBJ1-2|TRBV2|.|.
TGTGCCAGCATTCTCCTCCGGGCCCGGGGGGGCTACACCTTC
CASILLRARGGYTF